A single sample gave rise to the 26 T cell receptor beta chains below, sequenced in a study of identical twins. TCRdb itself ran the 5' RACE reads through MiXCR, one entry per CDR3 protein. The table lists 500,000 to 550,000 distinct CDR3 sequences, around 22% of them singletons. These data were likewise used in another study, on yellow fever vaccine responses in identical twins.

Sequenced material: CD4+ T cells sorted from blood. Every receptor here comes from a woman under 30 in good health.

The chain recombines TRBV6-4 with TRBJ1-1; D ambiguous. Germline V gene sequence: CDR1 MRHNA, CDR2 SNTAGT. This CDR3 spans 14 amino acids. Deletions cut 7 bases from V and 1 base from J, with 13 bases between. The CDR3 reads CASTPSTENTEAFF. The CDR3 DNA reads TGTGCCAGCACTCCAAGCACGGAGAACACTGAAGCTTTCTTT.

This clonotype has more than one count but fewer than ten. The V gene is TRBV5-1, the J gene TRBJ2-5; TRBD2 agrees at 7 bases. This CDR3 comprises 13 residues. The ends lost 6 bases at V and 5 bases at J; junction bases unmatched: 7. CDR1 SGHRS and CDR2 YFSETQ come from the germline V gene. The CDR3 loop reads CASKGAGAETQYF. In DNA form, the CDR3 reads TGCGCCAGCAAAGGGGCGGGAGCCGAGACCCAGTACTTC.

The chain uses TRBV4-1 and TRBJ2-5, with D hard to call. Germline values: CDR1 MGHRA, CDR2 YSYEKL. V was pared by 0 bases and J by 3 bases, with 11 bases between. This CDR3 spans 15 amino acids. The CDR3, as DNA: TGCGCCAGCAGCCAAGAATTGGGCCGGGAAGAGACCCAGTACTTC. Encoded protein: CASSQELGREETQYF.

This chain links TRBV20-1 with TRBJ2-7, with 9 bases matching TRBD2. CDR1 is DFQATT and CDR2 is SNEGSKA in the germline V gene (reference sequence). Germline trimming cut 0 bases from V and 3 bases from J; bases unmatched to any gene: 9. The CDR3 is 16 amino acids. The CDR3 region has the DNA TGCAGTGCTAGAGATTTCGCGGGAGGGCCGGTCTACGAGCAGTACTTC. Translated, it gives CSARDFAGGPVYEQYF.

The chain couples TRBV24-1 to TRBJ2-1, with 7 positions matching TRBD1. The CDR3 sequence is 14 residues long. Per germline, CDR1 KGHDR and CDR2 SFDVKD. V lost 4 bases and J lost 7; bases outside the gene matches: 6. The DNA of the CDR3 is TGTGCCACCAGTGAACGTAACAGGGGTAATGAGCAGTTCTTC. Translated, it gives CATSERNRGNEQFF.

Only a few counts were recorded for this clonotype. The CDR3 is CAISERDSNTEAFF. The CDR3 DNA is TGTGCCATCAGTGAGCGGGACAGTAACACTGAAGCTTTCTTT. This chain joins TRBV10-3 and TRBJ1-1, with 7 bases matching TRBD1. This CDR3 has 14 residues. Trimming took 2 bases from V and 2 from J; bases not matched to a gene: 2. In germline, CDR1 is ENHRY, CDR2 SYGVKD.

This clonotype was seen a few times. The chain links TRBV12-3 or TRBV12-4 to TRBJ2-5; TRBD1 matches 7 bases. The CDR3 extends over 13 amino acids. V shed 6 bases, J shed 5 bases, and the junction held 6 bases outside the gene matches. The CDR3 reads CASRQGVRETQYF. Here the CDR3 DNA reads TGTGCCAGCAGGCAGGGGGTACGTGAGACCCAGTACTTC.

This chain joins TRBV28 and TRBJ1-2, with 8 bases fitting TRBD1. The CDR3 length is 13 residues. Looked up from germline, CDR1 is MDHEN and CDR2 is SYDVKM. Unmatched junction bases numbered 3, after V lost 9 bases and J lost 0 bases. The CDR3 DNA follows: TGTGCCAGTCAGGGGGCCACTAACTATGGCTACACCTTC. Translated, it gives CASQGATNYGYTF.

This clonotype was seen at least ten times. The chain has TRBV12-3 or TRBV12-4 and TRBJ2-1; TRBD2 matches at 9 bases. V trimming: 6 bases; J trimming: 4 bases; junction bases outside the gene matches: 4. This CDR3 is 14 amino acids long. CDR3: CASRRLAEYNEQFF. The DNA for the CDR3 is TGTGCCAGCAGAAGACTAGCGGAATACAATGAGCAGTTCTTC.

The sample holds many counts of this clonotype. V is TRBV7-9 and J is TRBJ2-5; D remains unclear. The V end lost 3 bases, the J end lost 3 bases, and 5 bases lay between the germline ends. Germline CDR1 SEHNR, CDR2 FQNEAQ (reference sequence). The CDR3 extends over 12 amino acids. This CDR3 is CASSFREETQYF. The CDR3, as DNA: TGTGCCAGCAGCTTCCGGGAAGAGACCCAGTACTTC.

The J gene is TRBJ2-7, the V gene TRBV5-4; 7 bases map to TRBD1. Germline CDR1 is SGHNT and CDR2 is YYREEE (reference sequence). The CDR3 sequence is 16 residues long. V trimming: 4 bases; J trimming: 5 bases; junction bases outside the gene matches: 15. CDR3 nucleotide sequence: TGTGCCAGCAGCAGACAGGGTTGGGGGAGTAACCACGAGCAGTACTTC. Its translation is CASSRQGWGSNHEQYF. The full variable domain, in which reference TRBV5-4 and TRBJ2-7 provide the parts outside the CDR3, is ETGVTQSPTHLIKTRGQQVTLRCSSQSGHNTVSWYQQALGQGPQFIFQYYREEENGRGNFPPRFSGLQFPNYSSELNVNALELDDSALYLCASSRQGWGSNHEQYFGPGTRLTVT.

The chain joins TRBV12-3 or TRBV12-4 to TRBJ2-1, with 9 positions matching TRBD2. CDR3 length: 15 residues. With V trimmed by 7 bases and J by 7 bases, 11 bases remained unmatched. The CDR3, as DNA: TGTGCCAGCATTGGCAGCGGGGGGCCGCTTAATGAGCAGTTCTTC. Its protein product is CASIGSGGPLNEQFF.

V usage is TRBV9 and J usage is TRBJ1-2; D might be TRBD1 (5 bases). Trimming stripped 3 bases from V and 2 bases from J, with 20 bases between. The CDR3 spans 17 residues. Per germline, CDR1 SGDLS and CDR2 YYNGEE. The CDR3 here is CASSAALFDRRNYGYTF. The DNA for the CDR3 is TGTGCCAGCAGCGCGGCTCTATTTGACAGACGAAACTATGGCTACACCTTC.

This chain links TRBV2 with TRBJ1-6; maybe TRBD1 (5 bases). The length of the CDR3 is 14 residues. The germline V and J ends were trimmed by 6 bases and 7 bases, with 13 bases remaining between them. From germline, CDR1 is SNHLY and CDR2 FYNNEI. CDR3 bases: TGTGCCAGCAGGGGGGTGCAGGGAAATTCACCCCTCCACTTT. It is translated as CASRGVQGNSPLHF. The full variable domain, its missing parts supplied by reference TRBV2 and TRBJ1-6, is EPEVTQTPSHQVTQMGQEVILRCVPISNHLYFYWYRQILGQKVEFLVSFYNNEISEKSEIFDDQFSVERPDGSNFTLKIRSTKLEDSAMYFCASRGVQGNSPLHFGNGTRLTVT.

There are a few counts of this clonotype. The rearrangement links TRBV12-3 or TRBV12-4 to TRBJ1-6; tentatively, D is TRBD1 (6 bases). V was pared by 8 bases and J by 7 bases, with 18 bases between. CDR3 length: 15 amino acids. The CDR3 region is CASGALTGLNSPLHF. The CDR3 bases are TGTGCCAGCGGGGCCCTCACAGGGCTCAATTCACCCCTCCACTTT.

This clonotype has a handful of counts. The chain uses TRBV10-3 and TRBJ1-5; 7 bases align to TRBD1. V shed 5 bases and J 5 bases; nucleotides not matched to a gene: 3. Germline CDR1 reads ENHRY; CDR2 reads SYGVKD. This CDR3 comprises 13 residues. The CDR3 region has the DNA TGTGCCATCAGTTCAACAGGGGATCAGCCCCAGCATTTT. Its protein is CAISSTGDQPQHF.

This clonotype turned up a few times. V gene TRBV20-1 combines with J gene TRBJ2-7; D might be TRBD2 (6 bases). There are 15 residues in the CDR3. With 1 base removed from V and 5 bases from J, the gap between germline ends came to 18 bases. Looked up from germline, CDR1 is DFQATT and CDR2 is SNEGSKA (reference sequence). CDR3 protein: CSARGGGIGEDEQYF. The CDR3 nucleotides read TGCAGTGCTAGAGGTGGAGGGATCGGGGAAGACGAGCAGTACTTC.

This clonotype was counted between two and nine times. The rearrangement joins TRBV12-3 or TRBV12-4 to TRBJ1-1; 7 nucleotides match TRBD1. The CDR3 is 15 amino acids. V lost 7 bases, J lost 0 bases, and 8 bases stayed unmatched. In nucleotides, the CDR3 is TGTGCCAGCACCATGGGACAGCGAATGAACACTGAAGCTTTCTTT. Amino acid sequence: CASTMGQRMNTEAFF.

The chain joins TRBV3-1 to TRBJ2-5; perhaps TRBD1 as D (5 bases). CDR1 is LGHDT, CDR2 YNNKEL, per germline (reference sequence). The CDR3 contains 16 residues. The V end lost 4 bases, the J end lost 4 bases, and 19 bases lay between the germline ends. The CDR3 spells CASSLQGWGSRETQYF. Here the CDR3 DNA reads TGTGCCAGCAGCCTTCAAGGGTGGGGCAGCAGAGAGACCCAGTACTTC.

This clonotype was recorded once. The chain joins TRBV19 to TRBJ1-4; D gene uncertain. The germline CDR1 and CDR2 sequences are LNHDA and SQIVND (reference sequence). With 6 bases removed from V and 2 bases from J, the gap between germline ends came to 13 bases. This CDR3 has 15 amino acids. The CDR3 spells CASRPIGRTNEKLFF. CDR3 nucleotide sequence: TGTGCCAGTAGACCGATAGGACGGACTAATGAAAAACTGTTTTTT.

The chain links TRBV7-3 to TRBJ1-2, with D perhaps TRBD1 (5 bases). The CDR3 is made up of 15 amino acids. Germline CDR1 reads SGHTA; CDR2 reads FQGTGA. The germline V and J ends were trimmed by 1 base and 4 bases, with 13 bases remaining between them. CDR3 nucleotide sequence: TGTGCCAGCAGCTTAATGTCTGGAGGGGTCTATGGCTACACCTTC. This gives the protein CASSLMSGGVYGYTF. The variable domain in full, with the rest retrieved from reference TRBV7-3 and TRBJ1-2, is GAGVSQTPSNKVTEKGKYVELRCDPISGHTALYWYRQSLGQGPEFLIYFQGTGAADDSGLPNDRFFAVRPEGSVSTLKIQRTERGDSAVYLCASSLMSGGVYGYTFGSGTRLTVV.

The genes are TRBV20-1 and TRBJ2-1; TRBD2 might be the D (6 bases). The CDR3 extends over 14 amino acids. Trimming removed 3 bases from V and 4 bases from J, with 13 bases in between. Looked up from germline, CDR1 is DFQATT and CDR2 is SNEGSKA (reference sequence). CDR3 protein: CSARWDSGYNEQFF. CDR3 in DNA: TGCAGTGCTAGGTGGGACTCGGGTTACAATGAGCAGTTCTTC.

CDR3 amino acids: CSASPRGATNYGYTF. The CDR3 bases are TGCAGTGCATCTCCCCGGGGAGCGACTAACTATGGCTACACCTTC. The chain has TRBV20-1 and TRBJ1-2; D gene uncertain. CDR3 length: 15 amino acids. Trimming cost V 6 bases and J 0 bases, with 17 bases left between them. The germline gives CDR1 DFQATT, CDR2 SNEGSKA (reference sequence).

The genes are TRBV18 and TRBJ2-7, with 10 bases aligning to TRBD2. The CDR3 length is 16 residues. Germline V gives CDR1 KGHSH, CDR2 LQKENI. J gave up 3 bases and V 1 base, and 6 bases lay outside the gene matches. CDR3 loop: CASSPRLAGAVYEQYF. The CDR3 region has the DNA TGTGCCAGCTCACCACGGCTAGCGGGAGCTGTCTACGAGCAGTACTTC.

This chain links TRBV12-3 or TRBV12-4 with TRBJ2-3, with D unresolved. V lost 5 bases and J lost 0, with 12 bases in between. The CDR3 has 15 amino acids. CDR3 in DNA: TGTGCCAGCAGTCGACGCCGTACTAGCACAGATACGCAGTATTTT. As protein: CASSRRRTSTDTQYF.

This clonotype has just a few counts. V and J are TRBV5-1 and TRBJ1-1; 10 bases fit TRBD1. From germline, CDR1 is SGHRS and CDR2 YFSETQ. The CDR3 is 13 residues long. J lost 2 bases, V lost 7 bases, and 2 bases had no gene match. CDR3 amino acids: CASRDRGNTEAFF. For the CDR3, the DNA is TGCGCCAGCCGGGACAGGGGTAACACTGAAGCTTTCTTT.